This TCR beta chain was recorded in a study of tumor-infiltrating lymphocytes in primary liver carcinoma. Broader study findings: Blood's top-250-clone fraction was significantly lower than that of tumors (p = 0.039).

The CDR3 totals 12 residues. CDR1 is SGHAT, CDR2 FQNNGV, per germline. Co-extraction of RNA and DNA was performed on about 20-32 mg of unsorted bulk tissue. Priming with a constant-region primer yielded TCR beta cDNA from roughly 500 ng total RNA. A slightly modified ARM-PCR protocol with three nested multiplex PCR rounds produced these TCR beta libraries. TRBV1-TRBV30 forward primers and a C-beta reverse primer were used in the first two PCR rounds, which each ran for approximately 11 cycles. MiXCR, applied by TCRdb to the multiplex PCR reads, yields one record per CDR3 protein. The sample includes approximately 120,000 distinct CDR3 sequences, 64% of them seen just once. About this clonotype itself: Its specificity is unknown. One end of the junction does not line up with germline, which may come from a read error.

The sample taken for sequencing was liver tumor tissue from sampling region 3. Regarding subset: tumor region T3, left-lateral pole. This clonotype was obtained from a woman aged 60 to 75 with primary liver carcinoma and hepatitis B virus infection. V is TRBV11-2 and J is TRBJ2-7; 7 bases map to TRBD1. CDR3 bases: TGTGTCAGCAGCTTAGGGGGCCATGAGCAGTACTTC. It encodes CVSSLGGHEQYF.